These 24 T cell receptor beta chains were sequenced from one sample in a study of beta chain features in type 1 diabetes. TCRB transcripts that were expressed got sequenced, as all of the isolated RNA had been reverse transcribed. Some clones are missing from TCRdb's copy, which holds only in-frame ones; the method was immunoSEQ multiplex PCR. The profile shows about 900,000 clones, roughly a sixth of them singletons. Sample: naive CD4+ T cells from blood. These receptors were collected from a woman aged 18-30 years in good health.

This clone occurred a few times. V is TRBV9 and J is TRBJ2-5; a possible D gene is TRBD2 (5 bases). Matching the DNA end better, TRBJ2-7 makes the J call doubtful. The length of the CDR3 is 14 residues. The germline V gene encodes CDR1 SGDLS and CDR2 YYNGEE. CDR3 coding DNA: TGTGCCAGCAGCGTAGGGCGGGCCGTCGGCGAGCAGTACTTC. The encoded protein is CASSVGRAVGEQYF.

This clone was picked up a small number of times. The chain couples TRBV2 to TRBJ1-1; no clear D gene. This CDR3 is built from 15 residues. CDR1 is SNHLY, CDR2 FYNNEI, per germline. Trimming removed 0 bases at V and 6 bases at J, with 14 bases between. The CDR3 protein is CASSEAKAVLAEAFF. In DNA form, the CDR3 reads TGTGCCAGCAGTGAAGCTAAAGCGGTTTTGGCTGAAGCTTTCTTT.

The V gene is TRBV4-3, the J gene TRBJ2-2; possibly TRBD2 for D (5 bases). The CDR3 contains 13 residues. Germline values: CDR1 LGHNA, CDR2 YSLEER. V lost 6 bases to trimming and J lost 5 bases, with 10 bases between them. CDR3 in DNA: TGCGCCAGCAGGGAGGTCGGGACCGGGGAGCTGTTTTTT. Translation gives CASREVGTGELFF.

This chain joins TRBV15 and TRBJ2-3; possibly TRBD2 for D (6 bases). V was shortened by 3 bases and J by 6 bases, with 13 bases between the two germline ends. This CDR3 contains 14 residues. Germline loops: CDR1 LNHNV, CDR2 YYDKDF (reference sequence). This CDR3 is CATSSRGISDTQYF. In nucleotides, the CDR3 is TGTGCCACCAGCAGTCGGGGGATCTCGGATACGCAGTATTTT.

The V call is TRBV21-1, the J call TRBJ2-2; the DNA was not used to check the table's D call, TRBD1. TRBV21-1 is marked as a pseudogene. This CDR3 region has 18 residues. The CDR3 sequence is CASRKLYRTGVNTGELFF. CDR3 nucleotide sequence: TGTGCCAGCAGGAAATTATATAGGACAGGGGTAAACACCGGGGAGCTGTTTTTT.

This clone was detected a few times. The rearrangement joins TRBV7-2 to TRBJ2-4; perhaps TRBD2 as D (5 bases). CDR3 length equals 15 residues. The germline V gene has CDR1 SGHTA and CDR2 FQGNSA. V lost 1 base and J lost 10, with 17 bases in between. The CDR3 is CASSLVPGWSSIQYF. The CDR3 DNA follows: TGTGCCAGCAGCTTAGTGCCGGGATGGAGTAGTATTCAGTACTTC.

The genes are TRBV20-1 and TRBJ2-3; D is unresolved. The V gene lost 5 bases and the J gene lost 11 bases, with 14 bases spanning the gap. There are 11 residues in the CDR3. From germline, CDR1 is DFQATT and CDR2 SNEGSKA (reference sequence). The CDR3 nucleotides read TGCAGTGCTCAATCTAGAGGCCAGCAGTATTTT. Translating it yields CSAQSRGQQYF.

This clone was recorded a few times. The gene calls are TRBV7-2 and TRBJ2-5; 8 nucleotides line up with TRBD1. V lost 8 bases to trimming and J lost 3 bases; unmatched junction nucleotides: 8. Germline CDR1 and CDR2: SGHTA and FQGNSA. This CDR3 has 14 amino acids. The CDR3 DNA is TGTGCCAGCCATCGACAGGGGACCAAAGAGACCCAGTACTTC. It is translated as CASHRQGTKETQYF.

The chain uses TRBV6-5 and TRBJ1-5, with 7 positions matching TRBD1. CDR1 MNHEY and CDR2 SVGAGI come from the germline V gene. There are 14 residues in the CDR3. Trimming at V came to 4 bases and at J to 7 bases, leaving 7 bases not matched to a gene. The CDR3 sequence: CASSLQGFGQPQHF. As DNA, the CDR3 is TGTGCCAGCAGTTTACAGGGGTTTGGACAGCCCCAGCATTTT.

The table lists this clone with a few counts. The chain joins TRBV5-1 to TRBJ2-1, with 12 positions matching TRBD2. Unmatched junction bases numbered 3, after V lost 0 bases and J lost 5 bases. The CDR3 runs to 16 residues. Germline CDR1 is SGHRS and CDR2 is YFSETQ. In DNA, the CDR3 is TGCGCCAGCAGCTTGGGCGGGACTAGCGGGCACAATGAGCAGTTCTTC. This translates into CASSLGGTSGHNEQFF.

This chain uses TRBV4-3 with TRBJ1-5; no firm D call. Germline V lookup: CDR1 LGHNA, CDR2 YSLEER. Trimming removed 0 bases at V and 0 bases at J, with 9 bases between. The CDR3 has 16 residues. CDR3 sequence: CASSQDVSYSNQPQHF. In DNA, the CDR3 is TGCGCCAGCAGCCAAGATGTGAGTTATAGCAATCAGCCCCAGCATTTT.

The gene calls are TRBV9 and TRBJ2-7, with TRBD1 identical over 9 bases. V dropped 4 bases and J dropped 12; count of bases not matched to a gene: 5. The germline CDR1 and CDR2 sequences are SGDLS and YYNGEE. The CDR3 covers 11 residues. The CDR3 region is CASSPGTGLYF. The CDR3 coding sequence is TGTGCCAGCAGCCCCGGGACAGGGCTGTACTTC.

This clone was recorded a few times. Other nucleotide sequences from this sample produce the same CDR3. This CDR3 is CASSLAGSGTSYEQYF. In DNA form, the CDR3 reads TGCGCCAGCAGCTTGGCCGGCAGCGGAACCTCCTACGAGCAGTACTTC. The V call is TRBV5-1, the J call TRBJ2-7; D is possibly TRBD2 (5 bases). Germline-derived CDR1 and CDR2 are SGHRS and YFSETQ. The length of the CDR3 is 16 residues. Trimming stripped 0 bases from V and 0 bases from J, with 13 bases between. The full variable domain, completed using reference TRBV5-1 and TRBJ2-7, is KAGVTQTPRYLIKTRGQQVTLSCSPISGHRSVSWYQQTPGQGLQFLFEYFSETQRNKGNFPGRFSGRQFSNSRSEMNVSTLELGDSALYLCASSLAGSGTSYEQYFGPGTRLTVT.

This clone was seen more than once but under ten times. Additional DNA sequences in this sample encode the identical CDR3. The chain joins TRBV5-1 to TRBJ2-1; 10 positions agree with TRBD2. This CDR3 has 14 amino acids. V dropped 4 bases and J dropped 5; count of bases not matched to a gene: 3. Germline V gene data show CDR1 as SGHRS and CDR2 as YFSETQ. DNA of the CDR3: TGCGCCAGCAGCCTAGGACTAGCGGACAATGAGCAGTTCTTC. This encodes CASSLGLADNEQFF. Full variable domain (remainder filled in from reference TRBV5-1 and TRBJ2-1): KAGVTQTPRYLIKTRGQQVTLSCSPISGHRSVSWYQQTPGQGLQFLFEYFSETQRNKGNFPGRFSGRQFSNSRSEMNVSTLELGDSALYLCASSLGLADNEQFFGPGTRLTVL.

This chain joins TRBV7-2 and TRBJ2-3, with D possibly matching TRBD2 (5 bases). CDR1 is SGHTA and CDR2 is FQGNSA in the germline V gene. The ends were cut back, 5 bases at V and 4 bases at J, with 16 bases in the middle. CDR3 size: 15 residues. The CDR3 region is CASSPRRLLSDTQYF. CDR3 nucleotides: TGTGCCAGCAGCCCCCGACGACTACTGTCAGATACGCAGTATTTT. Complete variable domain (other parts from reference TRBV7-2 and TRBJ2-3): GAGVSQSPSNKVTEKGKDVELRCDPISGHTALYWYRQSLGQGLEFLIYFQGNSAPDKSGLPSDRFSAERTGGSVSTLTIQRTQQEDSAVYLCASSPRRLLSDTQYFGPGTRLTVL.

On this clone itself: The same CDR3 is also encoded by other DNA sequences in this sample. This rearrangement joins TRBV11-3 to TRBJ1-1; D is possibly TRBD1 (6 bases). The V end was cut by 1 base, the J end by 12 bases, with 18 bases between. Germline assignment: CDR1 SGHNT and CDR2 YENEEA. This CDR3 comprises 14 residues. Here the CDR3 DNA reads TGTGCCAGCAGCTTAGTCCCGGGGGGGACAAAGACTTTCTTT. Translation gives CASSLVPGGTKTFF.

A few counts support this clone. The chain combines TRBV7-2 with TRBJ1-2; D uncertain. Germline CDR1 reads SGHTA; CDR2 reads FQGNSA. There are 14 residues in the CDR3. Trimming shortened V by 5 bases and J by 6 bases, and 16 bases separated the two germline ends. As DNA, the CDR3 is TGTGCCAGCAGCCCCCGAAATGGGTTTGATGGCTACACCTTC. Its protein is CASSPRNGFDGYTF.

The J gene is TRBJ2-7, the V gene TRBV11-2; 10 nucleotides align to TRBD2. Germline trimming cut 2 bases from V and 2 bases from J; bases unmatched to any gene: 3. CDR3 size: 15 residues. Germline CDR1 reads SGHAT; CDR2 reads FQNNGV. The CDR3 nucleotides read TGTGCCAGCAGCTTAAGAGGGACTAGCGCCTACGAGCAGTACTTC. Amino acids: CASSLRGTSAYEQYF.

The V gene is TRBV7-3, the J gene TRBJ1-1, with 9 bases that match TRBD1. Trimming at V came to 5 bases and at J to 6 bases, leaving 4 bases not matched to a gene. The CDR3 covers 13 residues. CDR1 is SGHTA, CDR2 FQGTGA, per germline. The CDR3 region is CASSRDREAEAFF. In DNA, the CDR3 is TGTGCCAGCAGCAGGGACAGGGAGGCTGAAGCTTTCTTT.

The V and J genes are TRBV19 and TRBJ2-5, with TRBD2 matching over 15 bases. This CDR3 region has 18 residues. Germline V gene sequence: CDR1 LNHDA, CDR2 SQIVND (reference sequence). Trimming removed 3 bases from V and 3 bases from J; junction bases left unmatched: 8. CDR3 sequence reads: CASSIRTSGRATEETQYF. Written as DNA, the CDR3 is TGTGCCAGTAGTATCAGGACTAGCGGGAGGGCCACGGAAGAGACCCAGTACTTC.

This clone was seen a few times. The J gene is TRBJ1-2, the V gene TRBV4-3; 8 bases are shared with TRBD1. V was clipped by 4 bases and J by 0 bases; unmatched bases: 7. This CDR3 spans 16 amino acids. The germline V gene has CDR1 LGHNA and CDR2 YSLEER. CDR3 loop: CASSPGQERANYGYTF. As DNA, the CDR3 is TGCGCCAGCAGCCCGGGACAGGAAAGAGCTAACTATGGCTACACCTTC.

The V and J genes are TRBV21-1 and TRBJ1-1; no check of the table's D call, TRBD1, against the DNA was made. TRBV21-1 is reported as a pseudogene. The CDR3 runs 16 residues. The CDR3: CARVRRVTGRNTEAFF. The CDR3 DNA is TGTGCCAGAGTCCGGCGAGTAACAGGGCGGAACACTGAAGCTTTCTTT.

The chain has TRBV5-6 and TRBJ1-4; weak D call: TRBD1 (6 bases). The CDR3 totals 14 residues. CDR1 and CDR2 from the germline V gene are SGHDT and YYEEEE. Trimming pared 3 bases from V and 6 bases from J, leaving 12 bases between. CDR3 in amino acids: CASSSAAGDEKLFF. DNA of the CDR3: TGTGCCAGCAGCTCCGCCGCAGGGGATGAAAAACTGTTTTTT.

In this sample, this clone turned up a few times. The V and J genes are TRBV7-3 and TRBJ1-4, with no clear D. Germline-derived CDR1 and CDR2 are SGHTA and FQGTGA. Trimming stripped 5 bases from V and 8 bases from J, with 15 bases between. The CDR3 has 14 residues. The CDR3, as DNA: TGTGCCAGCAGCCCAGACCTAATCTCGGAAAAACTGTTTTTT. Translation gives CASSPDLISEKLFF.